This TCR beta chain comes out of a study of blood T cell repertoires in COVID-19. Study as a whole: COVID-19 samples from acute and convalescent phases originated in the United States, Italy and Spain.

Authors' methods: Reference gene primer amplification yielded estimated nucleated cell counts. Sequenced by immunoSEQ multiplex PCR; TCRdb stores in-frame clones only, minus some. V, J and clone size reflect that table, while D and trimming were determined from the DNA. The data contain around 250,000 clones, about 81% of them singletons. Remarks on this clone: Other DNA sequences in this specimen translate into the identical CDR3.

Participant age was roughly 18 to 95 years, and participants resided in 25 or so US areas. Cohort allocation depended upon clinical history that participants reported. Sample: PBMCs or T cells enriched from blood (not recorded which). The TCR comes from a man aged 25-45 years with acute COVID-19.

Here the CDR3 DNA reads TGTGCCTGGAGTGGCGAATTCACAGATACGCAGTATTTT. Protein sequence: CAWSGEFTDTQYF. V usage is TRBV30 and J usage is TRBJ2-3; D unclear. CDR1 is GTSNPN, CDR2 SVGIG, per germline (reference sequence). This CDR3 spans 13 amino acids. The ends were cut back, 1 base at V and 2 bases at J, with 7 bases in the middle.